The T cell receptor (beta chain) under discussion was sequenced for a study of siplizumab effects on memory and regulatory T cells. Of note for this clone: As yet, its antigen is unknown.

Deletions cut 7 bases from V and 6 bases from J, with 22 bases between. Germline-derived CDR1 and CDR2 are SQVTM and ANQGSEA. The CDR3 length is 15 residues. Findings of the study overall: Siplizumab caused a significant drop in alloreactive sequences traceable to unstimulated CD4+ memory cells.

TCRdb's table, derived via immunoSEQ multiplex PCR, lists solely in-frame clones and lacks some. Of 55,000 to 70,000 clones listed, 85% to 95% were seen once; the top ten hold about two fifths. The sequence was collected from a human donor in good health. The chain recombines TRBV29-1 with TRBJ2-1; D may match TRBD1 or TRBD2 (5 bases each). The sample taken for sequencing was CD8+ T cells sorted from blood. The CDR3 bases are TGCAGCGCTAAATTCGGACCCTCTGGGACCAATGAGCAGTTCTTC. Translation gives CSAKFGPSGTNEQFF.